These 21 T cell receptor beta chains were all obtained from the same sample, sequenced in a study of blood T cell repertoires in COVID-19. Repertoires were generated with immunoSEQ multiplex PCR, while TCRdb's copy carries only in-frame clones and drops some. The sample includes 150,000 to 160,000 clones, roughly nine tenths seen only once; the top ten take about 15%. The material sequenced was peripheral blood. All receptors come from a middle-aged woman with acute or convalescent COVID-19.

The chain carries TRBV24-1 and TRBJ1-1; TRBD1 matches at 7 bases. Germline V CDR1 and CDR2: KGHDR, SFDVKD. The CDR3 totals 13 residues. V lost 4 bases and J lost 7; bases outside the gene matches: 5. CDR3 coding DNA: TGTGCCACCAGTGACCTTTACAGGGGTGAAGCTTTCTTT. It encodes CATSDLYRGEAFF.

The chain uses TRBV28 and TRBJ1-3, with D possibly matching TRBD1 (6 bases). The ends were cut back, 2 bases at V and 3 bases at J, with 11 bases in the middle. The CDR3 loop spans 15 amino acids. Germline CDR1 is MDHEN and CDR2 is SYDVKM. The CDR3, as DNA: TGTGCCAGCAGTTTAGGGGGCTCCCGTGGAAACACCATATATTTT. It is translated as CASSLGGSRGNTIYF. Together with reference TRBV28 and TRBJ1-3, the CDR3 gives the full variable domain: DVKVTQSSRYLVKRTGEKVFLECVQDMDHENMFWYRQDPGLGLRLIYFSYDVKMKEKGDIPEGYSVSREKKERFSLILESASTNQTSMYLCASSLGGSRGNTIYFGEGSWLTVV.

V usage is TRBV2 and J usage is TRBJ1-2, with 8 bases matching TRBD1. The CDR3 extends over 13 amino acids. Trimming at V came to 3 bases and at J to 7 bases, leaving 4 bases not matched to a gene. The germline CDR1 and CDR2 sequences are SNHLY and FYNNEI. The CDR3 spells CASSDRGPSGYTF. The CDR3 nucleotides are TGTGCCAGCAGTGACAGGGGGCCGAGTGGCTACACCTTC.

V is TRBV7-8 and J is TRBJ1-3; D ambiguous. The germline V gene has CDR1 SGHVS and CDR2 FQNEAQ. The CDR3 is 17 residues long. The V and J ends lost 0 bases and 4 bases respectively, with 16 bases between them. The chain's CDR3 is CASSLAGSGRLGNTIYF. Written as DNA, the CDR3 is TGTGCCAGCAGCTTAGCTGGCAGCGGACGATTAGGAAACACCATATATTTT.

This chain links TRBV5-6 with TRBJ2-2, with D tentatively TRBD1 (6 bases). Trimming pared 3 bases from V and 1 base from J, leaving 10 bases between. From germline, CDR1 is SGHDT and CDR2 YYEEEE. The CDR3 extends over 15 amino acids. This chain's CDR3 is CASSSLDRNTGELFF. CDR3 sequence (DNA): TGTGCCAGCAGCTCCCTGGACAGGAACACCGGGGAGCTGTTTTTT.

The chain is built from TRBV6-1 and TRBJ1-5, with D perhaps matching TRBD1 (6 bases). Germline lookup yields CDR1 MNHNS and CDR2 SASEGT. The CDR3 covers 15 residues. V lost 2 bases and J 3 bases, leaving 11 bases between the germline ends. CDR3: CASSEPGQVNQPQHF. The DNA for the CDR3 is TGTGCCAGCAGTGAACCGGGACAAGTCAATCAGCCCCAGCATTTT.

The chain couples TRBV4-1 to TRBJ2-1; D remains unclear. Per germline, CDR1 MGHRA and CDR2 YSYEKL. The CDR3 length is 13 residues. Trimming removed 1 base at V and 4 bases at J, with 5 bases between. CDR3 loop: CASSQAVYNEQFF. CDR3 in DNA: TGCGCCAGCAGCCAAGCGGTGTACAATGAGCAGTTCTTC.

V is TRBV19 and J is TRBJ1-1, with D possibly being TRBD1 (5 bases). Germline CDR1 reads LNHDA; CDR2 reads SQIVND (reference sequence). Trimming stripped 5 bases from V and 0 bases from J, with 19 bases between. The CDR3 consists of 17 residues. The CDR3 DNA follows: TGTGCCAGTAGTGACCGTCGGGTGGCAGGGATGAACACTGAAGCTTTCTTT. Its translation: CASSDRRVAGMNTEAFF.

The CDR3 DNA is TGTGCCAACACGGACAGGGGGCCCTCTCCGAGCAATCAGCCCCAGCATTTT. Encoded protein: CANTDRGPSPSNQPQHF. This rearrangement joins TRBV13 to TRBJ1-5; 11 bases fit TRBD1. The V segment lost 10 bases and the J segment 1 base; nucleotides outside the gene matches: 12. This CDR3 spans 17 amino acids. Germline values: CDR1 PRHDT, CDR2 FYEKMQ (reference sequence).

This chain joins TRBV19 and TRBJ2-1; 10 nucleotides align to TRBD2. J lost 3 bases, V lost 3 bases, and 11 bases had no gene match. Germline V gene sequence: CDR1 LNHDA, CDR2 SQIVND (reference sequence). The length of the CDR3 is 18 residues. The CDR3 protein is CASSITSPGLAFYNEQFF. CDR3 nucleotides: TGTGCCAGTAGTATCACCAGTCCGGGACTAGCGTTCTACAATGAGCAGTTCTTC.

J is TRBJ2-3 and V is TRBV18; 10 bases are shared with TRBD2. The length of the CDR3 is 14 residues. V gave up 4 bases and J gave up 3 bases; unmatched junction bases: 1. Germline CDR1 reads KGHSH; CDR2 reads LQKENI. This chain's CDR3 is CASSLSGGTDTQYF. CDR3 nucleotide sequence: TGTGCCAGCTCACTTAGCGGGGGGACAGATACGCAGTATTTT.

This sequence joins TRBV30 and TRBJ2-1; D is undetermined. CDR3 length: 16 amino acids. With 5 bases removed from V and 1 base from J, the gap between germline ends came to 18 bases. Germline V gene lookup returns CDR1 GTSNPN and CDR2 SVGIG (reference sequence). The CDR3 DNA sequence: TGTGCCTGGTCAGTCAGTGGGCGTATATCCTACAATGAGCAGTTCTTC. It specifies CAWSVSGRISYNEQFF.

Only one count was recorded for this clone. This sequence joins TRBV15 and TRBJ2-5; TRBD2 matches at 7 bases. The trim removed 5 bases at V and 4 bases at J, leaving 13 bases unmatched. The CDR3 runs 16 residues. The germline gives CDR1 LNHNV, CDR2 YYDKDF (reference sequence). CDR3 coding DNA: TGTGCCACCAGCCGAGCCCTGGCGGGAGTGGTAGAGACCCAGTACTTC. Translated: CATSRALAGVVETQYF.

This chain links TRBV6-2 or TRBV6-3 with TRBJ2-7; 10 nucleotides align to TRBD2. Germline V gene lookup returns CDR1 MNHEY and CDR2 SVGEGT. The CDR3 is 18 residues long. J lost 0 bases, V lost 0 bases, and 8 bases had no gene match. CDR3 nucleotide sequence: TGTGCCAGCAGTTACTCTCCTAGCGGGGGCGCAATCTCCTACGAGCAGTACTTC. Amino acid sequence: CASSYSPSGGAISYEQYF.

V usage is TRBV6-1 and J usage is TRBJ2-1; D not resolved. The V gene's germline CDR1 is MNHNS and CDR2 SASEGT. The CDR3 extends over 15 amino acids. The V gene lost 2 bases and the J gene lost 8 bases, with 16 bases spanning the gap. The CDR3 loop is CASSELQEWRDEQFF. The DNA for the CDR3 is TGTGCCAGCAGTGAACTCCAAGAGTGGAGAGATGAGCAGTTCTTC.

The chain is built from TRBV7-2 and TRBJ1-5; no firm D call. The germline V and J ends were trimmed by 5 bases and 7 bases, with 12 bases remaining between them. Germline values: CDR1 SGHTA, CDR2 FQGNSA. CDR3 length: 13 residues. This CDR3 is CASSRLRGQPQHF. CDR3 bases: TGTGCCAGCAGCAGACTCCGGGGACAGCCCCAGCATTTT. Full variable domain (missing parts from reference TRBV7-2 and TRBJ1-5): GAGVSQSPSNKVTEKGKDVELRCDPISGHTALYWYRQSLGQGLEFLIYFQGNSAPDKSGLPSDRFSAERTGGSVSTLTIQRTQQEDSAVYLCASSRLRGQPQHFGDGTRLSIL.

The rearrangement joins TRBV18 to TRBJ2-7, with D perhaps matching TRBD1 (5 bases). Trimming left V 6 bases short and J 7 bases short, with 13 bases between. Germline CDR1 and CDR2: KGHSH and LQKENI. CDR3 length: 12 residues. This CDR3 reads CASSSRVGEQYF. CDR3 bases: TGTGCCAGCTCTTCCAGGGTTGGGGAGCAGTACTTC.

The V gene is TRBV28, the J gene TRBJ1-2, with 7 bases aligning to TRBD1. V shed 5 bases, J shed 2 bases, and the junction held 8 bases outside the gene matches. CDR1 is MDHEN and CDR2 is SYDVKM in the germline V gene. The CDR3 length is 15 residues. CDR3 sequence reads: CASSTPSTGNYGYTF. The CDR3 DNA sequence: TGTGCCAGCAGTACACCTTCGACAGGGAACTATGGCTACACCTTC.

CDR3 nucleotides: TGTGCCAGCAGGGGAGGGACGGAGAGTTACCAAGAGACCCAGTACTTC. Translation: CASRGGTESYQETQYF. The chain combines TRBV5-6 with TRBJ2-5, with TRBD2 matching 7 bases. This CDR3 contains 16 residues. Germline trimming cut 5 bases from V and 0 bases from J; bases unmatched to any gene: 10. The V gene's germline CDR1 is SGHDT and CDR2 YYEEEE.

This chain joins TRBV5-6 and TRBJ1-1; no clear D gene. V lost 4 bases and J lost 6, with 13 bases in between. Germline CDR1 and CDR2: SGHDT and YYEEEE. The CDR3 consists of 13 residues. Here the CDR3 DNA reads TGTGCCAGCAGCCCCCCGGGGAGGGCTGAAGCTTTCTTT. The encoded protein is CASSPPGRAEAFF.

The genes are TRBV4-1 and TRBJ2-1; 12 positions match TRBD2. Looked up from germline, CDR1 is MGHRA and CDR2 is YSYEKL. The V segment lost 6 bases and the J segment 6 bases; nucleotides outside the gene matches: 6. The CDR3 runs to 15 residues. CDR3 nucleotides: TGCGCCAGCAGTCGTCTAGCGGGGGGGCTCAATGAGCAGTTCTTC. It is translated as CASSRLAGGLNEQFF.